These T cell receptor beta chains were read from a single sample in a study of vaccination and CD4 T cells after COVID-19. These receptors' antigens are unknown. TCRdb recomputed calls from the PCR reads with MiXCR, one row per CDR3 protein. The sample contains roughly 10,000 distinct CDR3 sequences, 53% of which appear only once. The material sequenced was CD4+ T cells from blood, cultured in vitro. Receptor source: a human donor who had recovered from COVID-19. Each CDR3 is given with its conserved first and last residue. The D gene is left open where the match is weak. Not every row has a clone size; where given, it reads once, few, many or a size class.

clone size,J gene,D gene,V gene,CDR3 protein,CDR3 DNA
few,TRBJ2-5,TRBD2,TRBV7-6,CASSLLAGGETQYF,TGTGCCAGCAGCTTGCTAGCGGGAGGAGAGACCCAGTACTTC
NA,TRBJ2-2,TRBD2,TRBV11-3,CASSLGTSDLTGELFF,TGTGCCAGCAGCTTAGGCACTAGCGATCTCACCGGGGAGCTGTTTTTT
few,TRBJ2-1,NA,TRBV6-1,CASNLGDNEQFF,TGTGCCAGCAACCTAGGAGACAATGAGCAGTTCTTC
NA,TRBJ2-3,NA,TRBV10-3,CAISRDTDTQYF,TGTGCCATCAGTCGGGACACAGATACGCAGTATTTT
NA,TRBJ2-2,TRBD2,TRBV20-1,CSARDGGRSTGELFF,TGCAGTGCTAGAGATGGCGGGAGAAGCACCGGGGAGCTGTTTTTT
NA,TRBJ1-3,NA,TRBV4-1,CASSQGGQMSSGNTIYF,TGCGCCAGCAGCCAAGGGGGGCAGATGAGCTCTGGAAACACCATATATTTT
NA,TRBJ1-5,TRBD1,TRBV30,CAWRGDRLDQPQHF,TGTGCCTGGAGGGGGGACAGGCTTGATCAGCCCCAGCATTTT
NA,TRBJ1-5,NA,TRBV6-1,CASRREGYSNQPQHF,TGTGCCAGCAGGAGAGAGGGGTATAGCAATCAGCCCCAGCATTTT
NA,TRBJ2-3,TRBD2,TRBV24-1,CATSDFIAGSTDTQYF,TGTGCCACCAGTGATTTTATAGCGGGAAGCACAGATACGCAGTATTTT
NA,TRBJ1-2,NA,TRBV7-9,CASSSLGPLNYGYTF,TGTGCCAGCAGCTCCCTCGGCCCCCTAAACTATGGCTACACCTTC
NA,TRBJ2-2,TRBD1,TRBV19,CASSQTGGPGELFF,TGTGCCAGTAGTCAAACAGGGGGCCCCGGGGAGCTGTTTTTT
few,TRBJ2-5,TRBD2,TRBV7-6,CASSYFGEGQETQYF,TGTGCCAGCAGCTATTTTGGGGAGGGCCAAGAGACCCAGTACTTC
few,TRBJ2-7,TRBD1,TRBV20-1,CSGGQGAREQYF,TGCAGTGGGGGACAGGGGGCGCGAGAGCAGTACTTC
NA,TRBJ1-1,NA,TRBV28,CASSPTGQNTEAFF,TGTGCCAGCAGTCCAACGGGGCAGAACACTGAAGCTTTCTTT
NA,TRBJ1-3,NA,TRBV28,CASSFRAGNTIYF,TGTGCCAGCAGTTTCAGGGCTGGAAACACCATATATTTT
NA,TRBJ2-2,NA,TRBV19,CASTQPLAGTGELFF,TGTGCCAGTACCCAGCCACTAGCTGGCACCGGGGAGCTGTTTTTT
NA,TRBJ1-2,TRBD1,TRBV20-1,CSALKGQPGQDYGYTF,TGCAGTGCCCTAAAAGGGCAACCGGGACAGGACTATGGCTACACCTTC
NA,TRBJ1-2,NA,TRBV19,CASTGEQVTNYGYTF,TGTGCCAGTACGGGGGAACAGGTTACTAACTATGGCTACACCTTC
NA,TRBJ1-1,TRBD1,TRBV6-5,CASSYARGDATEAFF,TGTGCCAGCAGTTACGCCAGGGGGGACGCCACTGAAGCTTTCTTT
NA,TRBJ1-2,TRBD1,TRBV6-4,CASSPTGDYGYTF,TGTGCCAGCAGTCCCACAGGGGACTATGGCTACACCTTC
NA,TRBJ2-1,NA,TRBV20-1,CSAPVRTTLDNEQFF,TGCAGTGCCCCCGTTAGGACTACCCTTGACAATGAGCAGTTCTTC
NA,TRBJ2-7,TRBD2,TRBV12-3/TRBV12-4,CASSRGREGYEQYF,TGTGCCAGCTCTAGGGGGCGGGAGGGCTACGAGCAGTACTTC
NA,TRBJ1-2,NA,TRBV28,CASSLYITGGSMYGYTF,TGTGCCAGCAGTTTATACATTACGGGAGGGAGCATGTATGGCTACACCTTC
few,TRBJ2-3,NA,TRBV6-1,CASSEASNFGGQYF,TGTGCCAGCAGTGAAGCGAGTAACTTCGGAGGGCAGTATTTT
NA,TRBJ2-5,TRBD2,TRBV4-1,CASSQDLVAGGPGETQYF,TGCGCCAGCAGCCAAGATCTGGTAGCGGGAGGGCCGGGGGAGACCCAGTACTTC
NA,TRBJ1-1,TRBD1,TRBV20-1,CSADDTGTGGTEAFF,TGCAGTGCTGATGACACCGGGACAGGGGGCACTGAAGCTTTCTTT